This TCR beta chain came from a study of cytomegalovirus exposure and HLA in healthy donors. Whole-study results and caveats: Later on, a genetic analysis was performed. It linked a missense variant in DCLRE1C with V- and J-gene trimming of TCR beta. In vitro experiments confirmed that a few CMV-associated chains were specific for CMV antigens. The authors assumed roughly uniform sequencing depth across donors for presence/absence analyses. Later analysis placed DRB1 highest and HLA-C lowest in TCR association rates, which differed by HLA locus.

Worth noting for this clone: Its target is not known.

The germline CDR1 and CDR2 sequences are WNHNN and SYGVQD (reference sequence). The length of the CDR3 is 13 residues. V was pared by 7 bases and J by 3 bases, with 12 bases between. The PCR ran on 60 Vbeta and 13 Jbeta primers. The repertoire was sequenced with immunoSEQ multiplex PCR; TCRdb's copy has only in-frame clones and lacks some. The table records 120,000 to 150,000 clones, roughly 80% of them present only once. Material for sequencing was PBMCs. This chain connects TRBV10-1 to TRBJ2-5; D gene ambiguous. The receptor's source is a female donor in good health and CMV-seronegative. CDR3 sequence: CASKYLGEETQYF. CDR3 DNA sequence: TGCGCCAGCAAATACCTTGGAGAAGAGACCCAGTACTTC.